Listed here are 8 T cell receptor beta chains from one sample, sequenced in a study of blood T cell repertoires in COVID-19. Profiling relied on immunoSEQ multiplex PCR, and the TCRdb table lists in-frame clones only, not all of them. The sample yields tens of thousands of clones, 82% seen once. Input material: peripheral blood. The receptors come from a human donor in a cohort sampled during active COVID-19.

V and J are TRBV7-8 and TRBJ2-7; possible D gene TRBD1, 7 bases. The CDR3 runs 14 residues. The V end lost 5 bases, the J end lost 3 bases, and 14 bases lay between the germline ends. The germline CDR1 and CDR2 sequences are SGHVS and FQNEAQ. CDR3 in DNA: TGTGCCAGCAGCCGAGGGGGCGGGGTCTACGAGCAGTACTTC. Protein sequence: CASSRGGGVYEQYF.

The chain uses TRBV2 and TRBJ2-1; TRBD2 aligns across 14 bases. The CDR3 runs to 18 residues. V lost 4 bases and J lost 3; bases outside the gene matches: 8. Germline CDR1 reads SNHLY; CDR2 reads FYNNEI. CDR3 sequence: CASSGTSGGPTLYNEQFF. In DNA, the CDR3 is TGTGCCAGCAGTGGGACTAGCGGGGGGCCCACTCTCTACAATGAGCAGTTCTTC. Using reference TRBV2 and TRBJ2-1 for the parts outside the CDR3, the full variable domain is EPEVTQTPSHQVTQMGQEVILRCVPISNHLYFYWYRQILGQKVEFLVSFYNNEISEKSEIFDDQFSVERPDGSNFTLKIRSTKLEDSAMYFCASSGTSGGPTLYNEQFFGPGTRLTVL.

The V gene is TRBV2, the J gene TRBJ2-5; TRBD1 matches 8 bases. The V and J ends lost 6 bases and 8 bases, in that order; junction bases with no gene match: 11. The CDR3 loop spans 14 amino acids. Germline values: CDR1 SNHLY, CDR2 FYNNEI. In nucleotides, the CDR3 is TGTGCCAGCAGCCAACTGGGACAGGCTGATACCCAGTACTTC. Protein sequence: CASSQLGQADTQYF.

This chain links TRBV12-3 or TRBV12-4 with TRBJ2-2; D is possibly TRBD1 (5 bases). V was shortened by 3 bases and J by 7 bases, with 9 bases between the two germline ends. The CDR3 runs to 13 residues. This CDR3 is CASSLAGRGELFF. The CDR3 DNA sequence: TGTGCCAGCAGTTTGGCAGGGCGCGGGGAGCTGTTTTTT.

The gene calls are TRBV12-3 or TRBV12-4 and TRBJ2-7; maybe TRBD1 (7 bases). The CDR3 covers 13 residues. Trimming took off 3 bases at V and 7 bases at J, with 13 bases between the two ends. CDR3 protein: CASSFEGAGEQYF. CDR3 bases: TGTGCCAGCAGTTTTGAGGGGGCGGGGGAGCAGTACTTC.

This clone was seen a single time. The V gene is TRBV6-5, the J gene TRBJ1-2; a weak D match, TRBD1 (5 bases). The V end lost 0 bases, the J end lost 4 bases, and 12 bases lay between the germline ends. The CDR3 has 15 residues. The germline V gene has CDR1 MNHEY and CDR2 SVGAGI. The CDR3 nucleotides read TGTGCCAGCAGTTACTCCTCGACAGTCTTCTATGGCTACACCTTC. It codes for CASSYSSTVFYGYTF.

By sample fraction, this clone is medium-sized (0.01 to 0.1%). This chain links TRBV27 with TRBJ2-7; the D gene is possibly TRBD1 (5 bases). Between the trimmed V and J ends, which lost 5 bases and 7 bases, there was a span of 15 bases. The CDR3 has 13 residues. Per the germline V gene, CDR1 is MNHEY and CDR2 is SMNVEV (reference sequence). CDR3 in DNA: TGTGCCAGCAGTCCGACGGTAGCAGGGGAGCAGTACTTC. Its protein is CASSPTVAGEQYF.

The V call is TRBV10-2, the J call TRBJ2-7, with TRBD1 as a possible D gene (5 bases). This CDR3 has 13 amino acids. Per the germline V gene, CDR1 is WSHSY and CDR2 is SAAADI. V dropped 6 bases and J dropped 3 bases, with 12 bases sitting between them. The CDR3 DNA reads TGCGCCAGCAGCCGATTCCAGGGCTACGAGCAGTACTTC. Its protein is CASSRFQGYEQYF.